This T cell receptor (beta chain) was sequenced during a study of T cells after yellow fever vaccination. This CDR3 is 16 amino acids long. V shed 2 bases, J shed 6 bases, and the junction held 7 bases outside the gene matches. CDR1 is MNHNS and CDR2 is SASEGT in the germline V gene. To note about this clonotype: Its antigen is not known.

A 5'RACE template-switching step, the method used to make TCR cDNA, added a universal primer site and UMIs. TCRdb reanalysed the 5' RACE reads using MiXCR and keeps one entry per CDR3 protein. The sample carries a few hundred thousand distinct CDR3 sequences, 6.5% to 8.5% recorded once. Findings and caveats of the study: After the booster, over 95% of CD4 and 75% to 90% of CD8 primary-response clones were re-detected. A small proportion of clonotypes was detected in both the CD4 and CD8 compartments.

This rearrangement joins TRBV6-1 to TRBJ1-6; 7 nucleotides line up with TRBD1. The material sequenced was PBMCs, taken around 45 days after the first yellow fever vaccination. The TCR comes from a man between 18 and 29 years old who received the YFV17D yellow fever vaccine. DNA of the CDR3: TGTGCCAGCAGTGAATTTCGGCCAGGGGGTAATTCACCCCTCCACTTT. This gives the protein CASSEFRPGGNSPLHF.